This TCR beta chain is from a study of graft-versus-host responses after intestinal transplantation. Study background: Recipients uniformly received anti-thymocyte globulin induction, followed by tacrolimus and steroids for about three years.

Data came from immunoSEQ multiplex PCR; TCRdb stores just in-frame clones and leaves some out. This sample has 100,000 to 140,000 clones, with 87% found just once. On this clone: Antigen specificity is unknown.

This sequence was found in a human donor who was the organ donor for an intestinal transplant. Sequences were derived from unstimulated CD4+ T cells sorted from spleen or lymph node cells, sampled before transplant.

In DNA, the CDR3 is TGTGCCATCAGTCTGGGGGGGGGAAGGGGCGACAATGAGCAGTTCTTC. It translates to CAISLGGGRGDNEQFF. This chain links TRBV10-3 with TRBJ2-1, with 7 nucleotides matching TRBD2. This CDR3 has 16 residues. The germline CDR1 and CDR2 sequences are ENHRY and SYGVKD. The V and J ends lost 5 bases and 5 bases, in that order; junction bases with no gene match: 12.